This TCR beta chain was sequenced for a study of OX40 agonist ivuxolimab in advanced cancers. Turning to the study itself: Of mixed ages from about 20 to 90 and averaging roughly 60 years, the group was 65% to 85% male. Checkpoint inhibitors had been given previously to approximately 40% of patients. General study findings and limits: Some nonresponders additionally presented with little normalized T-cell clonal expansion. Both CD4+ and CD8+ T cell populations in blood had undergone clonal expansion by week 6 at 0.1 to 3.0 mg/kg.

The repertoire was sequenced with immunoSEQ multiplex PCR; TCRdb's copy has only in-frame clones and lacks some. The sample consists of under 50,000 clones, around 88% of them appearing once. CDR3 length: 12 residues. Looked up from germline, CDR1 is MNHNS and CDR2 is SASEGT. The ends were cut back, 5 bases at V and 11 bases at J, with 15 bases in the middle. On this clone: Its antigen is not known.

Sample: CD4+ or CD8+ T cells sorted from blood, taken in a trial of the OX40 agonist ivuxolimab. The TCR was taken from an adult with an advanced solid tumor such as melanoma, head and neck, liver or kidney cancer. The chain combines TRBV6-1 with TRBJ1-1, with TRBD1 as a possible D gene (5 bases). The CDR3, as DNA: TGTGCCAGCAGTAACCTGGGGCCTAGGGCTTTCTTT. Residues: CASSNLGPRAFF.